This TCR beta chain was identified during a study of cytomegalovirus exposure and HLA in healthy donors. A remark on this clone: Its antigen is still unknown.

Study-wide findings and caveats: Serostatus for CMV was the only available immune exposure information.

It was with 60 Vbeta and 13 Jbeta primers that the PCR ran. Some clones are missing from TCRdb's copy, which holds only in-frame ones; the method was immunoSEQ multiplex PCR. In the table there are about 200,000 clones, about 72% of which are singletons. This CDR3 has 14 amino acids. The germline V gene has CDR1 SGHRS and CDR2 YFSETQ. V was trimmed by 6 bases and J by 4 bases, leaving 14 bases between them. The material sequenced was PBMCs. V and J are TRBV5-1 and TRBJ2-1; a weak D match, TRBD2 (6 bases). The origin of this receptor is a male donor in good health and CMV-seronegative. The CDR3 DNA reads TGCGCCAGCACCCCGGACTACCGATACAATGAGCAGTTCTTC. Protein sequence: CASTPDYRYNEQFF.